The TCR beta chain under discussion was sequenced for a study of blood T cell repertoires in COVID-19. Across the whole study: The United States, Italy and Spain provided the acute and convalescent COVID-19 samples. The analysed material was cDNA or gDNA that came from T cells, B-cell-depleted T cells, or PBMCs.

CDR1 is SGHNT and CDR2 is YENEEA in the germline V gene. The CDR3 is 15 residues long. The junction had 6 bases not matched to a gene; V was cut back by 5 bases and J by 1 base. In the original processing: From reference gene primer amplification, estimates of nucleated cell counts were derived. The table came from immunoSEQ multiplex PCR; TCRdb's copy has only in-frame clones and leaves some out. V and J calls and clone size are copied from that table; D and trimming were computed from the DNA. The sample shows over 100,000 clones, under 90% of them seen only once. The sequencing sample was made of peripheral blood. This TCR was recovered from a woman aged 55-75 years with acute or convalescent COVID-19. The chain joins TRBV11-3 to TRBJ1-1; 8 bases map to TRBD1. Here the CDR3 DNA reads TGTGCCAGCAGCCCCGGGACAGGTGGGAACACTGAAGCTTTCTTT. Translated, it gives CASSPGTGGNTEAFF.